The entry that follows covers one T cell receptor (beta chain) sequence. The CDR3 totals 12 residues. Germline loops: CDR1 MNHNY, CDR2 SVGAGI (reference sequence). V was cut by 5 bases and J by 6 bases, with 7 bases left in between. Sequencing was performed with immunoSEQ multiplex PCR; in TCRdb, only in-frame clones are kept and a portion is missing. In the table there are approximately 71,000 clones, about nine tenths of which are singletons. These data originate in a study of T cell changes during pregnancy in multiple sclerosis. This sequence was found in a female donor with multiple sclerosis, enrolled in a pregnancy study. Specimen: peripheral blood, collected in the second trimester of pregnancy. The chain joins TRBV6-6 to TRBJ2-2; D remains unclear. The CDR3: CASSSYPGELFF. The DNA for the CDR3 is TGTGCCAGCAGTAGCTACCCCGGGGAGCTGTTTTTT.